This T cell receptor beta chain was recorded in a study of T cells after yellow fever vaccination. Across the whole study: Fractions containing few cells were prepared with SMART-Seq v4 Ultra Low Input.

Study-level results: Once the booster was given, most primary-vaccination clones reappeared, at about 96% for CD4 and around 90% for CD8. The CD4 and CD8 compartments had a small share of their clonotypes in common.

5'RACE template switching generated TCR cDNA, adding a universal primer site and UMIs. MiXCR was run by TCRdb on the 5' RACE reads, yielding one entry per CDR3 protein. The sample records 510,000 or so distinct CDR3 sequences, over 15% being singletons. The junction had 4 bases not matched to a gene; V was cut back by 1 base and J by 5 bases. Germline CDR1 LGHDT, CDR2 YNNKEL (reference sequence). The CDR3 runs to 15 residues. Note on this clonotype: Its antigen is unidentified.

This TCR was sampled from a man aged 30 to 45 who received the YFV17D yellow fever vaccine. The material was PBMCs, obtained 15 days after the yellow fever booster vaccination. The chain links TRBV3-1 to TRBJ1-5, with 8 bases lining up with TRBD1. This CDR3 is CASSQGDRLYQPQHF. DNA for the CDR3: TGTGCCAGCAGCCAAGGGGACAGGTTGTATCAGCCCCAGCATTTT.